A selection of T cell receptor beta chains follows, all from one sample in a study of cytomegalovirus exposure and HLA in healthy donors. Some clones are missing from TCRdb's copy, which holds only in-frame ones; the method was immunoSEQ multiplex PCR. The repertoire holds some 92,000 clones, with about 81% as singletons. The sequenced material came from PBMCs. The receptors derive from a man between 18 and 35 years old in good health and CMV-seropositive. CDR3s include the opening cysteine and the closing phenylalanine or tryptophan. The order of the fields is D gene, V gene, J gene, clone size, CDR3 protein, CDR3 DNA. D genes are given only for firm matches. Clone size, where shown, is once, few, many, or a class for clones that have expanded.

>TRBD2|TRBV7-6|TRBJ2-1|once
CASSSSPGTSNEQFF
TGTGCCAGCAGCTCTAGCCCCGGGACTAGCAATGAGCAGTTCTTC
>TRBD1|TRBV9|TRBJ2-3|.
CASSVGQGYTDTQYF
TGTGCCAGCAGCGTAGGACAGGGCTACACAGATACGCAGTATTTT
>.|TRBV30|TRBJ1-1|.
CAWSVNLGGEAFF
TGTGCCTGGAGTGTTAATCTGGGAGGTGAAGCTTTCTTT
>.|TRBV15|TRBJ2-7|.
CATSRDYSYEQYF
TGTGCCACCAGCAGAGATTATTCCTACGAGCAGTACTTC
>TRBD1|TRBV19|TRBJ1-1|.
CASTPETGGGPEAFF
TGTGCCAGTACTCCTGAGACAGGGGGCGGCCCTGAAGCTTTCTTT
>TRBD1|TRBV5-6|TRBJ1-1|few
CASSFYRDRAGAEAFF
TGTGCCAGCAGCTTTTACAGGGACAGGGCAGGCGCTGAAGCTTTCTTT
>.|TRBV7-9|TRBJ2-3|.
CASSPADLDTQYF
TGTGCCAGCAGCCCCGCAGATCTCGATACGCAGTATTTT
>.|TRBV2|TRBJ1-1|.
CASSEVGVPEAFF
TGTGCCAGCAGTGAAGTGGGAGTCCCTGAAGCTTTCTTT
>TRBD1|TRBV19|TRBJ1-5|.
CASSRGSGTGVGNQPQHF
TGTGCCAGTAGTCGCGGATCCGGGACAGGGGTCGGGAATCAGCCCCAGCATTTT
>TRBD2|TRBV5-4|TRBJ2-1|.
CASSPISSGGYNEQFF
TGTGCCAGCAGCCCCATATCTAGCGGGGGTTACAATGAGCAGTTCTTC
>.|TRBV25-1|TRBJ2-7|.
CASSGRGLGYEQYF
TGTGCCAGCAGTGGCCGGGGTTTAGGCTACGAGCAGTACTTC
>.|TRBV5-6|TRBJ2-7|.
CASSSPGLPYEQYF
TGTGCCAGCAGCTCTCCGGGACTCCCCTACGAGCAGTACTTC
>.|TRBV19|TRBJ1-6|.
CASTPFRDTNNSPLHF
TGTGCCAGTACCCCATTCCGGGACACAAATAATTCACCCCTCCACTTT